What follows describes a single T cell receptor (beta chain). This record belongs to a study of blood T cell repertoires in COVID-19. Per the study methods: Reference gene primer amplification gave nucleated cell count estimates. The protocol was immunoSEQ multiplex PCR, while the TCRdb copy is restricted to in-frame clones and leaves out a portion. From that table come the V and J calls and clone size; the DNA was used to work out D and trimming. The sample has roughly 220,000 clones, almost 85% seen once. Clinical histories supplied by participants themselves formed the basis of cohort assignment. This CDR3 has 12 residues. Germline assignment: CDR1 MNHEY and CDR2 SVGAGI. Losses at the gene ends were 7 bases for V and 5 bases for J; bases not matched to a gene: 4.

The TCR sequence derives from a man in his forties who had recovered from COVID-19. This chain uses TRBV6-5 with TRBJ2-7, with 8 bases identical to TRBD1. Material: PBMCs or T cells enriched from blood (not recorded which). The CDR3 region has the DNA TGTGCCAGCACAAGGACAGGGAACGAGCAGTACTTC. Its protein is CASTRTGNEQYF.